A selection of T cell receptor beta chains follows, all from one sample in a study of blood T cells in healthy people across ages. TCRdb processed the 5' RACE reads anew with MiXCR; each CDR3 protein has one entry. The table includes 1.5 million to 2 million distinct CDR3 sequences, 28% detected once. The specimen sequenced was blood. The receptors come from a woman in her twenties or thirties in good health. The CDR3 runs from the conserved cysteine through the conserved F or W. The order of the fields is V gene, J gene, D gene, CDR3 protein. D genes are given only for firm matches.

v_call: TRBV18; j_call: TRBJ1-2; d_call: -; cdr3_aa: CASSSSPIYGYTF
v_call: TRBV12-3/TRBV12-4; j_call: TRBJ2-3; d_call: TRBD2; cdr3_aa: CASSVMRRGIAGQAEDTQYF
v_call: TRBV10-1; j_call: TRBJ1-2; d_call: -; cdr3_aa: CASSETRSNYGYTF
v_call: TRBV4-3; j_call: TRBJ2-3; d_call: -; cdr3_aa: CASSQGSIKYTQYF
v_call: TRBV6-6; j_call: TRBJ2-1; d_call: TRBD2; cdr3_aa: CASSKTSGGYNEQFF
v_call: TRBV7-9; j_call: TRBJ2-7; d_call: TRBD1; cdr3_aa: CASSATGAPTQQYF
v_call: TRBV10-2; j_call: TRBJ1-1; d_call: -; cdr3_aa: CASLPGTQNTEAFF
v_call: TRBV20-1; j_call: TRBJ1-2; d_call: -; cdr3_aa: CSARGGTDDGYTF
v_call: TRBV18; j_call: TRBJ1-4; d_call: TRBD1; cdr3_aa: CASSTRTGGYEKLFF
v_call: TRBV15; j_call: TRBJ2-1; d_call: -; cdr3_aa: CATSRSELGEQFF
v_call: TRBV10-3; j_call: TRBJ2-7; d_call: TRBD1; cdr3_aa: CAISEFDRGGEQYF
v_call: TRBV10-3; j_call: TRBJ1-2; d_call: -; cdr3_aa: CAISETGNYGYTF
v_call: TRBV2; j_call: TRBJ2-1; d_call: -; cdr3_aa: CASSEARSWGHEQFF
v_call: TRBV10-2; j_call: TRBJ1-1; d_call: -; cdr3_aa: CATEGPVNTEAFF
v_call: TRBV6-5; j_call: TRBJ1-2; d_call: -; cdr3_aa: CASSYLIATEFYGYTF
v_call: TRBV6-4; j_call: TRBJ1-2; d_call: -; cdr3_aa: CASSDPGRGNPNYGYTF
v_call: TRBV3-1; j_call: TRBJ2-7; d_call: -; cdr3_aa: CASSQGLGAYEQYF
v_call: TRBV25-1; j_call: TRBJ2-5; d_call: TRBD2; cdr3_aa: CASSELRSSGGQETQYF
v_call: TRBV4-1; j_call: TRBJ1-3; d_call: -; cdr3_aa: CASSQVQNTIYF
v_call: TRBV12-3/TRBV12-4; j_call: TRBJ2-5; d_call: -; cdr3_aa: CASTLGVQEAQYF
v_call: TRBV9; j_call: TRBJ2-3; d_call: TRBD2; cdr3_aa: CASSVATSGGTDTQYF
v_call: TRBV28; j_call: TRBJ2-2; d_call: -; cdr3_aa: CASSSSGRLGRELFF
v_call: TRBV5-1; j_call: TRBJ2-5; d_call: TRBD1; cdr3_aa: CASSSQQGDQETQYF
v_call: TRBV10-3; j_call: TRBJ2-7; d_call: TRBD1; cdr3_aa: CAISDRTGYEQYF
v_call: TRBV7-9; j_call: TRBJ2-7; d_call: -; cdr3_aa: CASSLVSGKEDF
v_call: TRBV7-3; j_call: TRBJ2-1; d_call: -; cdr3_aa: CASSTGFGEQFF
v_call: TRBV5-1; j_call: TRBJ2-1; d_call: TRBD1; cdr3_aa: CASSSRTGGGDNEQFF
v_call: TRBV7-9; j_call: TRBJ2-4; d_call: -; cdr3_aa: CASSPPGRGIQYF
v_call: TRBV18; j_call: TRBJ1-4; d_call: -; cdr3_aa: CAGSPLGPPNEKLFF
v_call: TRBV6-5; j_call: TRBJ2-2; d_call: TRBD2; cdr3_aa: CASMREITGELFF
v_call: TRBV11-2; j_call: TRBJ2-6; d_call: -; cdr3_aa: CASQSSGANVLTF
v_call: TRBV12-3/TRBV12-4; j_call: TRBJ2-7; d_call: -; cdr3_aa: CASSWATGPYEQYF
v_call: TRBV7-2; j_call: TRBJ2-3; d_call: TRBD2; cdr3_aa: CASSLGLAGSGADTQYF
v_call: TRBV4-1; j_call: TRBJ1-6; d_call: -; cdr3_aa: CASSHPLRGEDSPLHF
v_call: TRBV3-1; j_call: TRBJ2-7; d_call: -; cdr3_aa: CTSSLRGAYEQYF
v_call: TRBV12-3/TRBV12-4; j_call: TRBJ2-5; d_call: -; cdr3_aa: CASSPIDTEGTQYF
v_call: TRBV29-1; j_call: TRBJ2-7; d_call: TRBD2; cdr3_aa: CSVTPGLASNGQYF
v_call: TRBV20-1; j_call: TRBJ2-3; d_call: -; cdr3_aa: CFVPGRGTDTQYF
v_call: TRBV28; j_call: TRBJ2-1; d_call: -; cdr3_aa: CASSPRGMEQFF
v_call: TRBV20-1; j_call: TRBJ2-1; d_call: -; cdr3_aa: CSARDPGDSGHNEQFF
v_call: TRBV14; j_call: TRBJ1-2; d_call: -; cdr3_aa: CASSQDRRHSLIHYGYTF
v_call: TRBV11-1; j_call: TRBJ1-2; d_call: TRBD1; cdr3_aa: CASRGRDRGRDGYTF
v_call: TRBV10-2; j_call: TRBJ2-1; d_call: TRBD2; cdr3_aa: CASSELRGGLYNEQFF
v_call: TRBV18; j_call: TRBJ2-7; d_call: TRBD1; cdr3_aa: CASSPTGQGIYEQYF
v_call: TRBV20-1; j_call: TRBJ2-1; d_call: TRBD2; cdr3_aa: CSARGGGRYNEQFF